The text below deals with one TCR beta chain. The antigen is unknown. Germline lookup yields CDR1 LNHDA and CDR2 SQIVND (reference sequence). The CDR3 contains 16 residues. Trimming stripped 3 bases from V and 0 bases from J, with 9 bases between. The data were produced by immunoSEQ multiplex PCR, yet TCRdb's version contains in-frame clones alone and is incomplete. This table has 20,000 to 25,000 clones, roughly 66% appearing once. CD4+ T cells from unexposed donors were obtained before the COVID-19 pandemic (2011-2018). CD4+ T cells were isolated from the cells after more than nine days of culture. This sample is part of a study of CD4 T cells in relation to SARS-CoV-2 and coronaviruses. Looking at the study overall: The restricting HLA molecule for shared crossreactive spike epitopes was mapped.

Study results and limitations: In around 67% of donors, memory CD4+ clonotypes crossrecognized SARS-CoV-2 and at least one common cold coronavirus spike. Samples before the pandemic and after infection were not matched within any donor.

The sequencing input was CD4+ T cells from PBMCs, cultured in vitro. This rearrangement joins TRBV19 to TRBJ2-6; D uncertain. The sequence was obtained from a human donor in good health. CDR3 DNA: TGTGCCAGTAGTATCTGGGCCAGCTCTGGGGCCAACGTCCTGACTTTC. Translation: CASSIWASSGANVLTF.